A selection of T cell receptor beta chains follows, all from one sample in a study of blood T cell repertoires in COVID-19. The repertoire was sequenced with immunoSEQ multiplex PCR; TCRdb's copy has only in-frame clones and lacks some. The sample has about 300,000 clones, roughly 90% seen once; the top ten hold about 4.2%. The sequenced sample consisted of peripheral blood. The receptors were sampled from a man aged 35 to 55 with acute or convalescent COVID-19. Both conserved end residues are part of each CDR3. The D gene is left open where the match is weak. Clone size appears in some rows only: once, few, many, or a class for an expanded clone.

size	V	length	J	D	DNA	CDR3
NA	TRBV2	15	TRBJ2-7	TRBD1	TGTGCCAGCATTCGACTTGGGACAGGGTCCCACGAGCAGTACTTC	CASIRLGTGSHEQYF
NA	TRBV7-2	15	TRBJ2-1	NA	TGTGCCAGCAGCTTCGATCGTAGCTCCTACAATGAGCAGTTCTTC	CASSFDRSSYNEQFF
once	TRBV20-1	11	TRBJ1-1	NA	TGCAGTGCCTTTAGACAGGCTGAAGCTTTCTTT	CSAFRQAEAFF
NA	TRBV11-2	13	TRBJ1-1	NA	TGTGCCAGCAGCTTAGATCGTAGAACTGAAGCTTTCTTT	CASSLDRRTEAFF
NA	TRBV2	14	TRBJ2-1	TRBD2	TGTGCCAGCAGCCGGGACGGGGGGATCAATGAGCAGTTCTTC	CASSRDGGINEQFF
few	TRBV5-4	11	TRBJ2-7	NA	TGTGCCAGCAGCTCAGGTGGGCCGCAGTACTTC	CASSSGGPQYF
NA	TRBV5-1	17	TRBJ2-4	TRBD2	TGCGCCAGCAGCTTGGTTCCAGCGGGGGGGCTTGGAAACATTCAGTACTTC	CASSLVPAGGLGNIQYF
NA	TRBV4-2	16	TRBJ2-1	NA	TGTGCCAGCAGCCGCCCGATAGTTAGCGGCCGGGGTGAGCAGTTCTTC	CASSRPIVSGRGEQFF
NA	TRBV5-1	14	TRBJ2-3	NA	TGCGCCAGCAGCTTGGCTGGGTTCGGGGATACGCAGTATTTT	CASSLAGFGDTQYF
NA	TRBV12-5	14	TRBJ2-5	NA	TGTGCTAGTGGTTTGATCCGGGGTGAAGAGACCCAGTACTTC	CASGLIRGEETQYF
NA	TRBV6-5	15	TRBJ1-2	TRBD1	TGTGCCAGCAGTTACCGGACAGGGGAGGACTATGGCTACACCTTC	CASSYRTGEDYGYTF
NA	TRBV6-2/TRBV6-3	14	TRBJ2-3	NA	TGTGCCAGCAGTTCGGCGGGTAGAACAGATACGCAGTATTTT	CASSSAGRTDTQYF
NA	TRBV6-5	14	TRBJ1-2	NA	TGTGCCAGCATTTTAGGCTGGAGTGGCTATGGCTACACCTTC	CASILGWSGYGYTF
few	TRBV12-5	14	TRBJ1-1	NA	TGTGCTAGTGGCCAAAGACAGAAGCTCACTGAAGCTTTCTTT	CASGQRQKLTEAFF
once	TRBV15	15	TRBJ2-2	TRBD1	TGTGCCACCAGCAGAGAAGGGGGCGGGACCGGGGAGCTGTTTTTT	CATSREGGGTGELFF
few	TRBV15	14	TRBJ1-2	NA	TGTGCCACCAGCAGAGGAGGGACAAACTATGGCTACACCTTC	CATSRGGTNYGYTF
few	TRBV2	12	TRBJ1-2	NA	TGTGCCAGCAGTGAGTTTCTCTATGGCTACACCTTC	CASSEFLYGYTF
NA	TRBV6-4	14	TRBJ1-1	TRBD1	TGTGCCAGCAGCCCCGACAGGGGAAACACTGAAGCTTTCTTT	CASSPDRGNTEAFF
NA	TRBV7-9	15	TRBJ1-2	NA	TGTGCCAGCAGCGTATACAGGGCCGGTAACTATGGCTACACCTTC	CASSVYRAGNYGYTF
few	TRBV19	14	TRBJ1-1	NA	TGTGCCAGTAGGGCCGGACAGCCGAGGGCTGAAGCTTTCTTT	CASRAGQPRAEAFF
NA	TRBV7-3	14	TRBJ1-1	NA	TGTGCCAGCAGCTTAGAGGCCACCAACACTGAAGCTTTCTTT	CASSLEATNTEAFF
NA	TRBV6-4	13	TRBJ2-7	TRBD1	TGTGCCAGCAGCCGACAGGGGTTCCACGAGCAGTACTTC	CASSRQGFHEQYF
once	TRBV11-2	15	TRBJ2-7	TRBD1	TGTGCCAGCCTACCTACCGGACAGGGGGCATACGAGCAGTACTTC	CASLPTGQGAYEQYF
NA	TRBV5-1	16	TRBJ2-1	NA	TGCGCCAGCAGCCCACAACCCCCAGGGTCTACCAGTGAGCAGTTCTTC	CASSPQPPGSTSEQFF
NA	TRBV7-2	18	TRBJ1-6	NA	TGTGCCAGCAGCTTTTTCCTCTCTTATAGCTCCTATAATTCACCCCTCCACTTT	CASSFFLSYSSYNSPLHF
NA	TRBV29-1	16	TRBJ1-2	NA	TGCAGCGTACCTACACTGGGAGGGATGGGTTCCTATGGCTACACCTTC	CSVPTLGGMGSYGYTF
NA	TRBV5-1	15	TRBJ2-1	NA	TGCGCCAGCAGCTTCGGAGGGACAGCCTACAATGAGCAGTTCTTC	CASSFGGTAYNEQFF
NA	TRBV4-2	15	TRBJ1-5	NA	TGTGCCAGCAGCCTAAATTCCGGGAGCAATCAGCCCCAGCATTTT	CASSLNSGSNQPQHF
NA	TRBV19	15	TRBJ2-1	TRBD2	TGTGCCAGTAGTATTCTAGCGGGGGGCGACAATGAGCAGTTCTTC	CASSILAGGDNEQFF
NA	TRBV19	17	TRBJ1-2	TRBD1	TGTGCCAGTAGGATCACAGCCACGACAGGGGGATTAAATGGCTACACCTTC	CASRITATTGGLNGYTF
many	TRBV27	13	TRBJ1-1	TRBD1	TGTGCCAGCGCGTACAGGGGGCGACCTGAAGCTTTCTTT	CASAYRGRPEAFF
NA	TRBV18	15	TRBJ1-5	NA	TGTGCCAGCTCACCGCAAGTAAGTGGAGGACAGCCCCAGCATTTT	CASSPQVSGGQPQHF
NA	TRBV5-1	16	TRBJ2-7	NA	TGCGCCAGCAGTCTTTCGACAGCGAAACCCACCTACGAGCAGTACTTC	CASSLSTAKPTYEQYF
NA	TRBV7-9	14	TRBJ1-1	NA	TGTGCCAGCAGCTTAGTCCGGGAGAACACTGAAGCTTTCTTT	CASSLVRENTEAFF
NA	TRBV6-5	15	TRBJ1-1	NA	TGTGCCAGCAGTTACTCCCAGGTCTTGAACACTGAAGCTTTCTTT	CASSYSQVLNTEAFF
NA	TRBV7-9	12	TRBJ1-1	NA	TGTGCCACCACACAGGGTGACGCTGAAGCTTTCTTT	CATTQGDAEAFF
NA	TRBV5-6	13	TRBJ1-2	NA	TGTGCCAGCAGTCCTCAGGGAAACTATGGCTACACCTTC	CASSPQGNYGYTF
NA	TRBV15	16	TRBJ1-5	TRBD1	TGTGCCACCAGCAGAATCGACAGGGATAACAATCAGCCCCAGCATTTT	CATSRIDRDNNQPQHF
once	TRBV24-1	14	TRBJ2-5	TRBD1	TGTGCCACCAGTGCCGCGACAGGGCTGGAGACCCAGTACTTC	CATSAATGLETQYF
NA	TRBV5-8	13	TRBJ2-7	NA	TGTGCCAGCAGCCCCAGGTGGTCCTACGAGCAGTACTTC	CASSPRWSYEQYF
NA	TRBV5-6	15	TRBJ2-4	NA	TGTGCCAGCAGCCCAACAGGGCTAGCCAAAAACATTCAGTACTTC	CASSPTGLAKNIQYF
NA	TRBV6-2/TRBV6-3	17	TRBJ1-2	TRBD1	TGTGCCAGCAGCCCTCCGGGACAGGGGGCGCAGGCCCGAGGCTACACCTTC	CASSPPGQGAQARGYTF
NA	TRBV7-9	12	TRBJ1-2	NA	TGTGCCAGCACCCCGGGGCGGGAGGGCTACACCTTC	CASTPGREGYTF
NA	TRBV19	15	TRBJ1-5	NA	TGTGCCAGTAGTATCCCTCACCAGGGGATTCAGCCCCAGCATTTT	CASSIPHQGIQPQHF
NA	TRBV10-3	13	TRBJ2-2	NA	TGTGCCATCAGTGAGACAGGAACCGGGGAGCTGTTTTTT	CAISETGTGELFF
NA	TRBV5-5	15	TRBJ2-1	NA	TGTGCCAGCAGCTTGGCAGGCAGGGCTAGCAATGAGCAGTTCTTC	CASSLAGRASNEQFF
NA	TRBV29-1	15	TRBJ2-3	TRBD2	TGCAGCGTCATTCTAGCGGGGGGTCCCACAGATACGCAGTATTTT	CSVILAGGPTDTQYF